The T cell receptor beta chain described here comes from a study of cytomegalovirus exposure and HLA in healthy donors. Trimming left V 4 bases short and J 4 bases short, with 19 bases between. The CDR3 has 16 residues. Germline lookup yields CDR1 LNHDA and CDR2 SQIVND (reference sequence). PCR used 60 Vbeta primers and 13 Jbeta primers. Using immunoSEQ multiplex PCR, the repertoire was profiled, and TCRdb retains in-frame clones only, with some absent. The table shows 150,000 to 200,000 clones, with roughly 80% occurring only once. This TCR came from a male donor in good health and CMV-seropositive. The sequenced sample was PBMCs. The chain uses TRBV19 and TRBJ1-2; D is possibly TRBD1 (5 bases). The CDR3 DNA reads TGTGCCAGTAGTACCGCGGTTGGGGCCCCACTCTATGGCTACACCTTC. Residues: CASSTAVGAPLYGYTF.